The count of the clone carrying this T cell receptor (beta chain) is one. Its antigen is not identified. Indicated time point: blood 2 weeks post-SBRT. Treatment here: 15 Gy SBRT to primary tumor, nephrectomy 4 weeks later. Radiation-treated patients gave blood at baseline, week 2 and week 4. Clear cell pathology was present in this patient's renal cell carcinoma. This entry comes from a study of radiation and T cells in renal cell carcinoma. Study outcomes and limitations: Top tumor clonotypes rose in blood 2 weeks post-radiation, then contracted. No pretreatment tumor biopsies were available for baseline clonotypes.

Here immunoSEQ multiplex PCR was the method, and the copy in TCRdb shows in-frame clones only, minus some. The table has around 75,000 clones, roughly 82% seen once; the top ten hold approximately 5%. This TCR was recovered from a man aged 55-75 years with renal cell carcinoma. This material consisted of blood, taken from a patient whose treatment included radiotherapy and nephrectomy.

Written as DNA, the CDR3 is TGTGCCAGCAGCTTTACAACCGGGACAGGGAGGACCGGGGAGCTGTTTTTT. It yields the protein CASSFTTGTGRTGELFF. The chain joins TRBV11-2 to TRBJ2-2; TRBD1 matches at 9 bases. There are 17 residues in the CDR3. Trimming removed 3 bases from V and 5 bases from J; junction bases left unmatched: 10. Germline V gives CDR1 SGHAT, CDR2 FQNNGV. Supplemented by reference TRBV11-2 and TRBJ2-2, the full variable domain reads EAGVAQSPRYKIIEKRQSVAFWCNPISGHATLYWYQQILGQGPKLLIQFQNNGVVDDSQLPKDRFSAERLKGVDSTLKIQPAKLEDSAVYLCASSFTTGTGRTGELFFGEGSRLTVL.